Included here is one TCR beta chain sequence, with context. Its target is unknown. A single base separates this from a much larger clone, so it may be a read error. Study-wide results and limits: The TCR gene usage of tumor memory CD4+ T cells clustered together with blood and lymph node memory CD4+ cells and with lymph node naive CD4+ cells.

TCRdb independently ran MiXCR on the 5' RACE reads; one entry per CDR3 protein. Found here are roughly 64,000 distinct CDR3 sequences, around a fifth of them singletons; the top ten hold under 3.5%. Germline-derived CDR1 and CDR2 are SNHLY and FYNNEI. This CDR3 has 13 amino acids. V and J are TRBV2 and TRBJ1-4; tentatively, D is TRBD1 (6 bases). Sequenced: memory CD4+ T cells sorted from a lymph node. The sample's subset: memory CD4+ T cells, CD4+CD45RO+CD25-. The source of this sequence is a female donor with breast cancer. DNA of the CDR3: TGTGCCCTACTGGGGGCAACTAGTGAAAAACTGTTTTTT. This translates into CALLGATSEKLFF.